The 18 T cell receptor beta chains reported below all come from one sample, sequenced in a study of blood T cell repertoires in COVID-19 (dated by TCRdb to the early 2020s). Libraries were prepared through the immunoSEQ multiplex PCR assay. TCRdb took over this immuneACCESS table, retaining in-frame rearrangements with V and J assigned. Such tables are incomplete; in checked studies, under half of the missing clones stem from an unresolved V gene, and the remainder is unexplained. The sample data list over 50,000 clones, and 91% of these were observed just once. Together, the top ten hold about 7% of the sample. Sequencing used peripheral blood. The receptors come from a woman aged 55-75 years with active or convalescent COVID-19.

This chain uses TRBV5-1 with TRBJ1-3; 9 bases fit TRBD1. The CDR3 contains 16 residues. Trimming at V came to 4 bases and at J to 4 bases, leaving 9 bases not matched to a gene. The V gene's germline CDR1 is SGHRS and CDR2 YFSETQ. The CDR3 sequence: CASSLRTGVVGNTIYF. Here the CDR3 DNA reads TGCGCCAGCAGCCTGCGGACAGGGGTTGTGGGAAACACCATATATTTT.

The CDR3 loop reads CASSRITVLGYEQYF. CDR3 coding DNA: TGTGCCAGCAGCCGGATCACAGTTTTAGGCTACGAGCAGTACTTC. The chain is built from TRBV5-6 and TRBJ2-7; D ambiguous. The CDR3 runs 15 residues. Trimming removed 4 bases from V and 3 bases from J, with 17 bases in between. Germline V gene sequence: CDR1 SGHDT, CDR2 YYEEEE.

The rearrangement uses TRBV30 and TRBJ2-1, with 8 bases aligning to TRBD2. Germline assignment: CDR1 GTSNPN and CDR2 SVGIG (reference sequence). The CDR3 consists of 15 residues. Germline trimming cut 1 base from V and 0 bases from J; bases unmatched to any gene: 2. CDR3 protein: CAWSGSGGSYNEQFF. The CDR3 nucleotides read TGTGCCTGGAGTGGGAGCGGGGGCTCCTACAATGAGCAGTTCTTC.

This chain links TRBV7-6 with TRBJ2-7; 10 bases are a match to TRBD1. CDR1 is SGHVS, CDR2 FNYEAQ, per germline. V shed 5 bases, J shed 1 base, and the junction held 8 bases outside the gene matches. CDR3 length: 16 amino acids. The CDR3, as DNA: TGTGCCAGCAGCCCCCGGACAGGGGGGGGATCCTACGAGCAGTACTTC. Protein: CASSPRTGGGSYEQYF.

The CDR3 nucleotides read TGTGCCAGCAGCCGGACTAGCGGGACGGTGGAGACCCAGTACTTC. Its translation is CASSRTSGTVETQYF. The chain recombines TRBV7-2 with TRBJ2-5, with 12 bases fitting TRBD2. V trimming: 5 bases; J trimming: 5 bases; junction bases outside the gene matches: 6. The CDR3 contains 15 residues. The germline V gene has CDR1 SGHTA and CDR2 FQGNSA.

CDR3 protein: CASSFVLTFRYNEQFF. For the CDR3, the DNA is TGTGCCAGCAGCTTTGTCTTGACTTTTAGGTACAATGAGCAGTTCTTC. The chain uses TRBV7-9 and TRBJ2-1; D remains ambiguous. Germline CDR1 SEHNR, CDR2 FQNEAQ (reference sequence). Deletions cut 3 bases from V and 4 bases from J, with 16 bases between. This CDR3 region has 16 residues.

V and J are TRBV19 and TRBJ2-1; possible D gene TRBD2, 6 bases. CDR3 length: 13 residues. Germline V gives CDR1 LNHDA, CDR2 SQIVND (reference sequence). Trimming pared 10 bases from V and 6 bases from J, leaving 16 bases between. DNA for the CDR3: TGTGCCAAGATGGACTACCGTTCCAATGAGCAGTTCTTC. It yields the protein CAKMDYRSNEQFF.

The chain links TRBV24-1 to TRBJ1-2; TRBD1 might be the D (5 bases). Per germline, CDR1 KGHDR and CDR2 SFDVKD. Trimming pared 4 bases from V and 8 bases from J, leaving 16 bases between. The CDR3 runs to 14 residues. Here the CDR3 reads CATSDPGWGRGYTF. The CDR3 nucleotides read TGTGCCACCAGTGACCCCGGTTGGGGCCGCGGCTACACCTTC.

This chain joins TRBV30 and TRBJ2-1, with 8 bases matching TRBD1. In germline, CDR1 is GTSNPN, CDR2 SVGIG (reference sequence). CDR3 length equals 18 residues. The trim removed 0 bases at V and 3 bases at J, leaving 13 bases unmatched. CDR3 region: CAWSVRAVRGPFYNEQFF. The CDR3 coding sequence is TGTGCCTGGAGTGTACGGGCAGTCAGGGGGCCTTTCTACAATGAGCAGTTCTTC.

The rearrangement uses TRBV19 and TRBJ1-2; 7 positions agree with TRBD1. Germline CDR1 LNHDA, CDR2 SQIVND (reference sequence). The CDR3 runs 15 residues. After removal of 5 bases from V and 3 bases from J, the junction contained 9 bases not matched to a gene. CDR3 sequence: CASSSLTGTDYGYTF. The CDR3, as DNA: TGTGCCAGTAGTTCCTTGACAGGGACTGACTATGGCTACACCTTC.

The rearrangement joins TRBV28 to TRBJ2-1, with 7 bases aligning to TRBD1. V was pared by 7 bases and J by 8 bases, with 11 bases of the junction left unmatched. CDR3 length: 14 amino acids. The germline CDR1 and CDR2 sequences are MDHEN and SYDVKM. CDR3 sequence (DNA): TGTGCCAGCACGGGGCAGGGGGAATGGTATGAGCAGTTCTTC. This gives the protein CASTGQGEWYEQFF.

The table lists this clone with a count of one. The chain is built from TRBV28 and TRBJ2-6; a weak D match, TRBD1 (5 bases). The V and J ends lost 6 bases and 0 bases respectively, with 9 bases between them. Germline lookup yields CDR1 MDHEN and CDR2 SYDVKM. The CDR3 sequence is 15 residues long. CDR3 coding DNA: TGTGCCAGCAGCACCAGGGTCTCTGGGGCCAACGTCCTGACTTTC. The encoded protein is CASSTRVSGANVLTF. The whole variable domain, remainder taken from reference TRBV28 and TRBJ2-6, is DVKVTQSSRYLVKRTGEKVFLECVQDMDHENMFWYRQDPGLGLRLIYFSYDVKMKEKGDIPEGYSVSREKKERFSLILESASTNQTSMYLCASSTRVSGANVLTFGAGSRLTVL.

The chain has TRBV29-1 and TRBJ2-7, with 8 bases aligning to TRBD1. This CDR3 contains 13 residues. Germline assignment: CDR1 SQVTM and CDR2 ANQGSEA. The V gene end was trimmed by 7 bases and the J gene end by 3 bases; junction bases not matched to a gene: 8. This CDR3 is CSATTGDRYEQYF. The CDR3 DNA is TGCAGCGCGACGACAGGGGACCGCTACGAGCAGTACTTC.

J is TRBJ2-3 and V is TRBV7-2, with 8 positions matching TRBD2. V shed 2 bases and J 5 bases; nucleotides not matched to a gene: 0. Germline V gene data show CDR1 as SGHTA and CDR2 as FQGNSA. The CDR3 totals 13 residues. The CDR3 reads CASSLLAGDTQYF. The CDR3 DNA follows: TGTGCCAGCAGCTTACTAGCGGGAGATACGCAGTATTTT.

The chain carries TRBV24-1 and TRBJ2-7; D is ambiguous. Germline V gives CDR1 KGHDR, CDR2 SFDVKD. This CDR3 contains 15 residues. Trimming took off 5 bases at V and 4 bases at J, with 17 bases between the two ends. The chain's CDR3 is CATSASERAVYEQYF. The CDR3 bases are TGTGCCACCAGTGCCTCGGAGAGAGCCGTTTACGAGCAGTACTTC.

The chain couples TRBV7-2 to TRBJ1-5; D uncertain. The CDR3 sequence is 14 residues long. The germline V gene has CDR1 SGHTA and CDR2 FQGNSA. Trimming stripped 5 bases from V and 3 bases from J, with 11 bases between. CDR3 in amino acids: CASSPLSFNQPQHF. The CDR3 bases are TGTGCCAGCAGCCCACTGAGTTTCAATCAGCCCCAGCATTTT. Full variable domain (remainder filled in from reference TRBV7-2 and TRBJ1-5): GAGVSQSPSNKVTEKGKDVELRCDPISGHTALYWYRQSLGQGLEFLIYFQGNSAPDKSGLPSDRFSAERTGGSVSTLTIQRTQQEDSAVYLCASSPLSFNQPQHFGDGTRLSIL.

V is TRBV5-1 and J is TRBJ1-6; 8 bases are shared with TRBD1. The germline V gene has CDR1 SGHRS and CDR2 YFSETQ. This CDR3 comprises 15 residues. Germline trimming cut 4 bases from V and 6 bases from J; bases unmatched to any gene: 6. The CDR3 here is CASSPGGAVNSPLHF. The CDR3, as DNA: TGCGCCAGCAGCCCAGGGGGCGCAGTTAATTCACCCCTCCACTTT. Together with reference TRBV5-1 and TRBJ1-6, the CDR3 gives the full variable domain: KAGVTQTPRYLIKTRGQQVTLSCSPISGHRSVSWYQQTPGQGLQFLFEYFSETQRNKGNFPGRFSGRQFSNSRSEMNVSTLELGDSALYLCASSPGGAVNSPLHFGNGTRLTVT.

CDR3 in DNA: TGTGCCTTAGGGAGCGGGGTCAATGAGCAGTTCTTC. Translated: CALGSGVNEQFF. This chain links TRBV6-5 with TRBJ2-1, with TRBD2 matching 7 bases. The germline V gene has CDR1 MNHEY and CDR2 SVGAGI. The CDR3 is 12 residues long. The V and J ends lost 11 bases and 6 bases, in that order; junction bases with no gene match: 7.